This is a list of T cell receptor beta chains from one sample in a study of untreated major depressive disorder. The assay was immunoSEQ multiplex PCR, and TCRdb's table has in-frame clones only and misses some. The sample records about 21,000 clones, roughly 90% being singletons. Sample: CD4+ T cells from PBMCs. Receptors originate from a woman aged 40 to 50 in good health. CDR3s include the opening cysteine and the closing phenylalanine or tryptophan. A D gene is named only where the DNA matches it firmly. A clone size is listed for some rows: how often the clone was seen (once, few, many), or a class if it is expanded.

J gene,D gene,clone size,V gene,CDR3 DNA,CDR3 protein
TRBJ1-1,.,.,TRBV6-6,TGTGCCAGCAGATTTGGACAGAACACTGAAGCTTTCTTT,CASRFGQNTEAFF
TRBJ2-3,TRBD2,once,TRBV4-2,TGTGCCAGCAGCCAAGTTTGGGACTATGCTAGCACAGATACGCAGTATTTT,CASSQVWDYASTDTQYF
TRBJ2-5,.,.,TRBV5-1,TGCGCCAGCAGCTCTTCCTACCAAGAGACCCAGTACTTC,CASSSSYQETQYF
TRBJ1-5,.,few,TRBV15,TGTGCCACCAGATTCGGGGGTGGCAATCAGCCCCAGCATTTT,CATRFGGGNQPQHF
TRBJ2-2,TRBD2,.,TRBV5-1,TGCGCCAGCAACTTCCTTGGACTAGCGGGGGGCCTACTAAACACCGGGGAGCTGTTTTTT,CASNFLGLAGGLLNTGELFF
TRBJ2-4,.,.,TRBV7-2,TGTGCCAGCAGCTTCGCAGCCAAAAACATTCAGTACTTC,CASSFAAKNIQYF
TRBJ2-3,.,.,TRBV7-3,TGTGCCAGCAGCTTTACCGGAGCCACAGATACGCAGTATTTT,CASSFTGATDTQYF
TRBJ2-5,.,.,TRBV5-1,TGCGCCAGCAGCTTGGCCACGCAAGAGACCCAGTACTTC,CASSLATQETQYF
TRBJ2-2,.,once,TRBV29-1,TGCAGCGCCGCGGGACACCTGAACACCGGGGAGCTGTTTTTT,CSAAGHLNTGELFF
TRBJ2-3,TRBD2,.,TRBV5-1,TGCGCCAGCAGCCCTGGGAGGGACTCCCCGGGTGTCGATACGCAGTATTTT,CASSPGRDSPGVDTQYF
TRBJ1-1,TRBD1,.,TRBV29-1,TGCAGCGTTGACAGGGGGGCGTACACTGAAGCTTTCTTT,CSVDRGAYTEAFF
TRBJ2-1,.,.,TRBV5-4,TGTGCCAGCAGCCTTCGACTCGCTAGCGATGAGCAGTTCTTC,CASSLRLASDEQFF
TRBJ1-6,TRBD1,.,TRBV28,TGTGCCAGCAGTCGCCGGACAGGGAGGTCTTCACCCCTCCACTTT,CASSRRTGRSSPLHF
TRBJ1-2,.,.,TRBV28,TGTGCCACCCGTTTGGGCGGGGAGAATCACTATGGCTACACCTTC,CATRLGGENHYGYTF
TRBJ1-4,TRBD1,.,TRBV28,TGTGCCAGCAGCCGGACAGGTTTAAGACTGTTTTTT,CASSRTGLRLFF
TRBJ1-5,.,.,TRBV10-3,TGTGCCATCAGTGGGCTAGGTCAGCCCCAGCATTTT,CAISGLGQPQHF
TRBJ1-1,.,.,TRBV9,TGTGCCAGCAGCGCGGGTAGGGCAGGGAAAATTTTCGGCGGGACTGAAGCTTTCTTT,CASSAGRAGKIFGGTEAFF
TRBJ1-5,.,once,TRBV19,TGTGCCAGTAGTATCACCGGGGACAATCAGCCCCAGCATTTT,CASSITGDNQPQHF
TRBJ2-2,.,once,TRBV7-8,TGTGCCAGCAGCTTAGTTCGAAACACCGGGGAGCTGTTTTTT,CASSLVRNTGELFF
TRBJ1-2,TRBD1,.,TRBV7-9,TGTGCCAGCAGCGACAGGGAGGGTGGCTACACCTTC,CASSDREGGYTF
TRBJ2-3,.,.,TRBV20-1,TGCAGTGCGAACAGGGCAGATACGCAGTATTTT,CSANRADTQYF
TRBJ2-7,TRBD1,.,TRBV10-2,TGCGCCAGCATTGCAGACAGGGGGAGCTCCTACGAGCAGTACTTC,CASIADRGSSYEQYF
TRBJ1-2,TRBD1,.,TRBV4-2,TGTGCCAGCAGCCAAGAGGGATCAGGGGGCATCTATGGCTACACCTTC,CASSQEGSGGIYGYTF
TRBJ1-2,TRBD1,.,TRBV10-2,TGCGCCAGCAAAGGGGGACAGGGGGCTGGTGGCTACACCTTC,CASKGGQGAGGYTF
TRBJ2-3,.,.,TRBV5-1,TGCGCCAGCAGCTTGGCTGTCTGGGAGGGGGGGCCAGATACGCAGTATTTT,CASSLAVWEGGPDTQYF
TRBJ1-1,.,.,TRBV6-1,TGTGCCAGCACCGTGCAGGTGAACACTGAAGCTTTCTTT,CASTVQVNTEAFF
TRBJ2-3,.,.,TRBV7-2,TGTGCCAGCAGCTCACCACCTCTCGCGGGAAGAAGCACAGATACGCAGTATTTT,CASSSPPLAGRSTDTQYF
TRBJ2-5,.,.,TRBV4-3,TGCGCCAGCAGGGTTAACAGGGCCCAAGAGACCCAGTACTTC,CASRVNRAQETQYF
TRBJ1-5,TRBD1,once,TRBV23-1,TGCGCCAGCAGTCAATCAGGGGGCGGCAATCAGCCCCAGCATTTT,CASSQSGGGNQPQHF
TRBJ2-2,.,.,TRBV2,TGTGCCAGCAGTGAAGCGCTTCTTAGGGGGGAGCTGTTTTTT,CASSEALLRGELFF
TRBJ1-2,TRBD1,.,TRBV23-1,TGCGCCAGCAGTCAACCTTACGACAGGGGCGTGAGTGGCTACACCTTC,CASSQPYDRGVSGYTF
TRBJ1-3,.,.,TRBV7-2,TGTGCCAGCAGCCAGATAGGGACGGCCCGCTCTGGAAACACCATATATTTT,CASSQIGTARSGNTIYF
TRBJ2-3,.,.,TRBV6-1,TGTGCCAGCAGTGAGGGGTCAGTGGCGCAGTATTTT,CASSEGSVAQYF
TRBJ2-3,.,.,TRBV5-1,TGCGCCAGCCCAACCGGGACTTTCGTCACAGATACGCAGTATTTT,CASPTGTFVTDTQYF